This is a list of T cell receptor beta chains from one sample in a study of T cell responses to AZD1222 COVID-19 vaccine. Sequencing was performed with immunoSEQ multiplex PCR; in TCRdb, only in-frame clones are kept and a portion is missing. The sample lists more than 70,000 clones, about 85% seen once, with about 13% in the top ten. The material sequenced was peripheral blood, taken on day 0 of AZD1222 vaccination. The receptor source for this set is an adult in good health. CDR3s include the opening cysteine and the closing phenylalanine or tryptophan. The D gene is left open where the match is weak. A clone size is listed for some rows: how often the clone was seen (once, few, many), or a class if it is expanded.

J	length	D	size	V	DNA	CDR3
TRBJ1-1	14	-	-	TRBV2	TGTGCCAGCAGTGACGGGGGACTGAACACTGAAGCTTTCTTT	CASSDGGLNTEAFF
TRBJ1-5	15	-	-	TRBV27	TGTGCCAGCCGGGACCTTAAAGGGGGCAATCAGCCCCAGCATTTT	CASRDLKGGNQPQHF
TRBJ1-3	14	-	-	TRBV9	TGTGCCAGCAGCTGGGCAGACTCTGGAAACACCATATATTTT	CASSWADSGNTIYF
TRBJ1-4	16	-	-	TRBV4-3	TGCGCCAGCAGCCAAGCTCGGGACGGCGCTAATGAAAAACTGTTTTTT	CASSQARDGANEKLFF
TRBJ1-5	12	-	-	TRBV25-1	TGTGCCAGCAGTGAAGCTTATCAGCCCCAGCATTTT	CASSEAYQPQHF
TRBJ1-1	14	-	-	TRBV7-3	TGTGCCAGCAGCCGGGGTAGCCGAGGGGCTGAAGCTTTCTTT	CASSRGSRGAEAFF
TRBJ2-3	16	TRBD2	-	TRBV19	TGTGCCAGTAGTTTAGCGGGGGTGATGCTCACAGATACGCAGTATTTT	CASSLAGVMLTDTQYF
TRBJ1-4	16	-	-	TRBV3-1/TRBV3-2	TGTGCCAGCAGCCCTCTAAGCAGGGCAAACCATCGGGGCCTGTTTTTT	CASSPLSRANHRGLFF
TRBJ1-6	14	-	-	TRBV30	TGTGCCTGGAGTGGGGGAAGAGGGCGGTCACCCCTCCACTTT	CAWSGGRGRSPLHF
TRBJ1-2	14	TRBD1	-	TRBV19	TGTGCCAGTAAAACGACAGGGCCCGTTTATGGCTACACCTTC	CASKTTGPVYGYTF
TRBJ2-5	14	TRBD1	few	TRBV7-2	TGTGCCAGCAGCGCACGTCCCGGGACAGGGACCCAGTACTTC	CASSARPGTGTQYF
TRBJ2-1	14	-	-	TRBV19	TGTGCCAGTAGTACGACGGTCACCTACAATGAGCAGTTCTTC	CASSTTVTYNEQFF
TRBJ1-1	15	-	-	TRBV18	TGTGCCAGCTCTTTACCGGACGGTTTGAACACTGAAGCTTTCTTT	CASSLPDGLNTEAFF
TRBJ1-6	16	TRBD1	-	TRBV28	TGTGCCAGCAGTCCTCAGACAGGGACGACTGATTCACCCCTCCACTTT	CASSPQTGTTDSPLHF
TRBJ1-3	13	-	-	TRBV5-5	TGTGCCAGCAGCTTGGCCCCTCCGGACACCATATATTTT	CASSLAPPDTIYF
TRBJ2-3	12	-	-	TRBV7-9	TGTGCCAGCGGTTATAGGGGGGATACGCAGTATTTT	CASGYRGDTQYF
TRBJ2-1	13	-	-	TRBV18	TGTGCCAGCTCACCACCGGCGCGGGGTGAGCAGTTCTTC	CASSPPARGEQFF
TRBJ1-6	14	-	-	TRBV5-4	TGTGCCAGCAGCTTGGTTGCCAGTAATTCACCCCTCCACTTT	CASSLVASNSPLHF
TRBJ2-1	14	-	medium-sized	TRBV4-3	TGCGCCAGCAGCCAAGGTACAGGGAGGTATGAGCAGTTCTTC	CASSQGTGRYEQFF
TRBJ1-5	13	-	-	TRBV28	TGTGCCAGCAGGTCCGGGGAAAATCAGCCCCAGCATTTT	CASRSGENQPQHF
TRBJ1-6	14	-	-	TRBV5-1	TGCGCCAGCAGCCAGGACGTAAGGAATTCACCCCTCCACTTT	CASSQDVRNSPLHF
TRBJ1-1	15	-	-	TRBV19	TGTGCCAGTAGCCCACAGGGCACTATGAACACTGAAGCTTTCTTT	CASSPQGTMNTEAFF
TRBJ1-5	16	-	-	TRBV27	TGTGCCAGCAGTCCCCCGGGCAGCGGGCCAGTTCAGCCCCAGCATTTT	CASSPPGSGPVQPQHF
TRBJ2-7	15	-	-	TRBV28	TGTGCCACCCCCCGAGACAGGAACCCCTCCTACGAGCAGTACTTC	CATPRDRNPSYEQYF
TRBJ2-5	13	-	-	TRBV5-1	TGCGCCAGCAGCTGGGGGGCTCGGGAGACCCAGTACTTC	CASSWGARETQYF
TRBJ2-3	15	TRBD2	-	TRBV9	TGTGCCAGCAGCGCGGGACTAGCGGCCACAGATACGCAGTATTTT	CASSAGLAATDTQYF
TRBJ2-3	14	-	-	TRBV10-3	TGTGCCATCAGTGGTGTAGGGGGGTCAGATACGCAGTATTTT	CAISGVGGSDTQYF
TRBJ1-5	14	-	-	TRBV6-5	TGTGCCAGCCGCCAGGGAAGGGGGGATCAGCCCCAGCATTTT	CASRQGRGDQPQHF
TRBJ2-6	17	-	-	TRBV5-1	TGCGCCAGCAGCTTGGAGTCAGCTGGCTCTGGGGCCAACGTCCTGACTTTC	CASSLESAGSGANVLTF
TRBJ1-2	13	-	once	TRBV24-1	TGTGCCACCAGCCGGGACGGCCTGTATGGCTACACCTTC	CATSRDGLYGYTF
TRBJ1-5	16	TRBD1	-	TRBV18	TGTGCCAGCTCCCTCTTTGCCGGACAGGATTATCAGCCCCAGCATTTT	CASSLFAGQDYQPQHF
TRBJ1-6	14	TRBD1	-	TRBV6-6	TGTGCCAGCAGGCTACAGGGGTATAATTCACCCCTCCACTTT	CASRLQGYNSPLHF
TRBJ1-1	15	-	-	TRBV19	TGTGCCAGTACCGCAACGGTGGGGTTGAACACTGAAGCTTTCTTT	CASTATVGLNTEAFF
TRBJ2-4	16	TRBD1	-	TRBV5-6	TGTGCCAGCAGCTCCATTGGACAGGAGATCGAAAACATTCAGTACTTC	CASSSIGQEIENIQYF
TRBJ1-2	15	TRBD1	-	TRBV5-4	TGTGCCAGCAGTCCTGGCCGGGACAGCGCCTATGGCTACACCTTC	CASSPGRDSAYGYTF
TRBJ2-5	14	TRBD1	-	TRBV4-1	TGCGCCAGCAGCCCAGAGGGACAGGGAAAGACCCAGTACTTC	CASSPEGQGKTQYF
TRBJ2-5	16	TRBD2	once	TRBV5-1	TGCGCCAGCAGCTTAGGACTAGCGGGGAACCAAGAGACCCAGTACTTC	CASSLGLAGNQETQYF
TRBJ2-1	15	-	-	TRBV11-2	TGTGCCAGCAGCTTAGCTCAGGGGTCCTACAATGAGCAGTTCTTC	CASSLAQGSYNEQFF
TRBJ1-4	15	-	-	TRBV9	TGTGCCAGCAGCCAATCGGGACTCCCAGGCGGAAAACTGTTTTTT	CASSQSGLPGGKLFF
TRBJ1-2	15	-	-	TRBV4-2	TGTGCCAGCAGCCGGGCCGGACAGAGCCCCCGCGGCTACACCTTC	CASSRAGQSPRGYTF
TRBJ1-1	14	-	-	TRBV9	TGTGCCAGCAGCATTCTCCCCGGTGACACTGAAGCTTTCTTT	CASSILPGDTEAFF
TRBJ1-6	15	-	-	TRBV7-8	TGTGCCAGCAGCCTCACCGGGACACAGAATTCACCCCTCCACTTT	CASSLTGTQNSPLHF
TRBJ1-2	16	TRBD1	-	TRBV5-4	TGTGCCAGCAGCCAAGACAGGGGGGCTTATTCAAATGGCTACACCTTC	CASSQDRGAYSNGYTF
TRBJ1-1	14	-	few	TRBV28	TGTGCCAGCAGTTTGCCAGGGATGAACACTGAAGCTTTCTTT	CASSLPGMNTEAFF